Listed below are T cell receptor beta chains from one sample, sequenced in a study of naive and memory T cell subsets. A single record per CDR3 protein comes from TCRdb applying MiXCR to the UMI-ligation and nested PCR reads. The sample contains approximately 90,000 distinct CDR3 sequences, approximately 10% of which appear only once. The source material was naive CD4+ T cells from blood. The receptors stem from a human donor in good health. The CDR3 runs from the conserved cysteine through the conserved F or W. A D gene is named only where the DNA matches it firmly. The size of a clone is reported for some rows only, either as once, few or many, or as a class for expanded clones.

d_gene | j_gene | abundance | v_gene | CDR3nt | CDR3aa
. | TRBJ1-3 | few | TRBV11-2 | TGTGCCAGCAGCTCGGCCCTCGTCACTGGGTTTGCCACCACCATATATTTT | CASSSALVTGFATTIYF
. | TRBJ1-1 | . | TRBV18 | TGTGCCAGCTCACCCCCCCACGTCCAGAACACTGAAGCTTTCTTT | CASSPPHVQNTEAFF
. | TRBJ2-3 | many | TRBV5-4 | TGTGCCAGCAGCTTGGACTATAGCACAGATACGCAGTATTTT | CASSLDYSTDTQYF
. | TRBJ2-7 | many | TRBV20-1 | TGCAGTGCTAGACCCGCTTTGGACTACGAGCAGTACTTC | CSARPALDYEQYF
. | TRBJ1-6 | . | TRBV11-2 | TGTGCCAGCAGCCTACAGGGTTATAATTCACCCCTCCACTTT | CASSLQGYNSPLHF
TRBD1 | TRBJ1-2 | . | TRBV12-3/TRBV12-4 | TGTGCCAGCACTGTTAGGGCAGGGGGGACGGGCTATGGCTACACCTTC | CASTVRAGGTGYGYTF
TRBD2 | TRBJ2-5 | few | TRBV20-1 | TGCAGTGCTAAAAACCCCGCAGCGGGAGGAGAGACCCAGTACTTC | CSAKNPAAGGETQYF
. | TRBJ1-1 | . | TRBV7-8 | TGTGCCAGCAGCTTAGCCAACCTTAAAGCGGGAAAGATGAACACTGAAGCTTTCTTT | CASSLANLKAGKMNTEAFF
. | TRBJ2-5 | few | TRBV6-5 | TGTGCCAGCAGTTACTCGGCACGGGTCGGTGCCGTCGGGACCCAGTACTTC | CASSYSARVGAVGTQYF
. | TRBJ1-5 | many | TRBV12-3/TRBV12-4 | TGTGCCAGCAGTGGAAGATATAGCAATCAGCCCCAGCATTTT | CASSGRYSNQPQHF
TRBD1 | TRBJ2-7 | many | TRBV12-3/TRBV12-4 | TGTGCCAGCAGTTGGACAGGGGGAACCTACGAGCAGTACTTC | CASSWTGGTYEQYF
. | TRBJ2-7 | many | TRBV28 | TGTGCCAGCAGTTTAACGTACGAGCAGTACTTC | CASSLTYEQYF
. | TRBJ2-7 | many | TRBV18 | TGTGCCAGCTCACTCAGGGCAGAGTACTACGAGCAGTACTTC | CASSLRAEYYEQYF
. | TRBJ1-3 | . | TRBV4-3 | TGCGCCAGCAGCCAAGAAAAAAGGACAGCTGGAAACACCATATATTTT | CASSQEKRTAGNTIYF
. | TRBJ1-2 | . | TRBV3-1 | TGTGCCAGCAGCCAACTCGAGAAACAGCCGTATGGCTACACCTTC | CASSQLEKQPYGYTF
. | TRBJ1-1 | few | TRBV12-3/TRBV12-4 | TGTGCCAGCAGTTCGCAGATGAACACTGAAGCTTTCTTT | CASSSQMNTEAFF
. | TRBJ2-2 | . | TRBV20-1 | TGCAGTGCGCAGAAAAGAAGGGGCGGGGCCGGGGAGCTGTTTTTT | CSAQKRRGGAGELFF
. | TRBJ1-1 | . | TRBV7-2 | TGTGCCAGCAGCTTATGGACCGGACAGAAGAACACTGAAGCTTTCTTT | CASSLWTGQKNTEAFF
. | TRBJ1-2 | . | TRBV28 | TGTGCCAGCAGTTTAGAGGTAGCTAACTATGGCTACACCTTC | CASSLEVANYGYTF
. | TRBJ2-5 | few | TRBV28 | TGTGCCAGCAGCAGAACCCCCTCGGGGCAAGAGACCCAGTACTTC | CASSRTPSGQETQYF
. | TRBJ2-7 | . | TRBV7-2 | TGTGCCAGCAGCTTAGCGGCGCAGGGGGGGATCTACGAGCAGTACTTC | CASSLAAQGGIYEQYF
TRBD2 | TRBJ2-3 | few | TRBV12-3/TRBV12-4 | TGTGCCAGCAGCCCGCCGGGACTAGACTTTTGGAATACGCAGTATTTT | CASSPPGLDFWNTQYF
. | TRBJ2-3 | few | TRBV7-9 | TGTGCCAGCAGCTTTAGGAGGGTTGGCCAACGCACAGATACGCAGTATTTT | CASSFRRVGQRTDTQYF
. | TRBJ2-7 | . | TRBV11-3 | TGTGCCAGCAGCTTAGAAATTCTTCCCTCCTACGAGCAGTACTTC | CASSLEILPSYEQYF
. | TRBJ2-3 | few | TRBV21-1 | TGTGCCAGCAGCAAAGTTTGGCGGGAGTGCGCAGATACGCAGTATTTT | CASSKVWRECADTQYF
. | TRBJ2-1 | . | TRBV7-8 | TGTGCCAGCAGCTTAGAGTCAAGCTCCTACAATGAGCAGTTCTTC | CASSLESSSYNEQFF
TRBD1 | TRBJ2-7 | few | TRBV14 | TGTGCCAGCGGCAGGACAGGGGAGTCCTACGAGCAGTACTTC | CASGRTGESYEQYF
. | TRBJ1-3 | few | TRBV12-3/TRBV12-4 | TGTGCCAGCAGTTTCGGGGGGACTGGAAACACCATATATTTT | CASSFGGTGNTIYF
. | TRBJ1-5 | many | TRBV11-1 | TGTGCCAGCAGCGCAACCGGGGATCAGCCCCAGCATTTT | CASSATGDQPQHF
TRBD2 | TRBJ2-5 | many | TRBV12-3/TRBV12-4 | TGTGCCAGCAGTCGTAGGACTAGCGGGGGCCCGGGGCCTCTCGAAGAGACCCAGTACTTC | CASSRRTSGGPGPLEETQYF
. | TRBJ1-3 | many | TRBV7-9 | TGTGCCAGCAGCTTTATGGGGGTCAGTGAAGGGACCTCTGGAAACACCATATATTTT | CASSFMGVSEGTSGNTIYF
. | TRBJ2-2 | many | TRBV28 | TGTGCCAGCAGGAGCTTTCTCCGACACGCCGCGAACACCGGGGAGCTGTTTTTT | CASRSFLRHAANTGELFF
. | TRBJ2-5 | medium-sized | TRBV12-3/TRBV12-4 | TGTGCCAGCAGTTTGCGAGAGACCCAGTACTTC | CASSLRETQYF
. | TRBJ1-6 | . | TRBV20-1 | TGCAGTGCACACCGGGTCCTTCGAATCCGCTATAATTCACCCCTCCACTTT | CSAHRVLRIRYNSPLHF
TRBD1 | TRBJ1-5 | few | TRBV12-3/TRBV12-4 | TGTGCCAGCAGTCGAAATGCAGGGGGACCTTATAGCAATCAGCCCCAGCATTTT | CASSRNAGGPYSNQPQHF
TRBD1 | TRBJ1-6 | . | TRBV2 | TGTGCCAGCGGGAGGGACAGGCGAGATTCACCCCTCCACTTT | CASGRDRRDSPLHF
TRBD1 | TRBJ2-7 | . | TRBV19 | TGTGCCAGTAGTAGCACCTATCCGGGACAGATGTACGAGCAGTACTTC | CASSSTYPGQMYEQYF
. | TRBJ1-2 | . | TRBV12-3/TRBV12-4 | TGTGCCAGCAGTTTAGAGATCCGGGGCTACACCTTC | CASSLEIRGYTF
. | TRBJ2-3 | many | TRBV4-3 | TGCGCCAGCAGCCAAGCTTATGCAGGGACAGGGACTAGCACTACGCAGTATTTT | CASSQAYAGTGTSTTQYF
. | TRBJ1-2 | many | TRBV2 | TGTGCCCATGGTGGCTACACCTTC | CAHGGYTF
TRBD2 | TRBJ2-1 | . | TRBV7-2 | TGTGCCAGCAGCTTATTGACTAGCGGTTTGGACGAGCAGTTCTTC | CASSLLTSGLDEQFF
. | TRBJ2-1 | . | TRBV6-1 | TGTGCCAGCAGAACGGAACAAAACTACAATGAGCAGTTCTTC | CASRTEQNYNEQFF
. | TRBJ2-1 | many | TRBV19 | TGTGCCAGTAGTGTTGACTCCTACAATGAGCAGTTCTTC | CASSVDSYNEQFF
TRBD2 | TRBJ2-7 | few | TRBV6-2/TRBV6-3 | TGTGCCAGCAGTTACCTAGCGGGAGAGCACCCCTACGAGCAGTACTTC | CASSYLAGEHPYEQYF
TRBD2 | TRBJ2-2 | . | TRBV12-3/TRBV12-4 | TGTGCCAGCAGCCCCTCACAGGCGGGAGTTGGGACCGGGGAGCTGTTTTTT | CASSPSQAGVGTGELFF
TRBD1 | TRBJ2-2 | . | TRBV6-6 | TGTGCCAGCGAGTTGACAGGGCGCATCGGGGAGCTGTTTTTT | CASELTGRIGELFF
TRBD1 | TRBJ1-4 | . | TRBV4-3 | TGCGCCAGCAGCCAAGCCAGGACAGGGGGGGAAAAACTGTTTTTT | CASSQARTGGEKLFF
. | TRBJ2-7 | . | TRBV3-1 | TGTGCCAGCAGCCAAGTCAGGTCTTCCCTCTCCTACGAGCAGTACTTC | CASSQVRSSLSYEQYF
. | TRBJ2-3 | few | TRBV20-1 | TGCAGTGCTAGAGCCCCTATAGCGGCTAGCACAGATACGCAGTATTTT | CSARAPIAASTDTQYF
. | TRBJ2-5 | . | TRBV29-1 | TGCAGCGTTGAACCAGGGGGGAAGACCCAGTACTTC | CSVEPGGKTQYF